These T cell receptor beta chains were read from a single sample in a study of T cells in Graves' hyperthyroidism and ophthalmopathy. A single record per CDR3 protein comes from TCRdb applying MiXCR to the multiplex PCR reads. The sample lists approximately 510,000 distinct CDR3 sequences, approximately 48% occurring once. Specimen: peripheral blood or thyroid tissue (not recorded which). These receptors were taken from an adult woman with Graves' disease, either hyperthyroidism or ophthalmopathy (not recorded which). The conserved cysteine and the conserved F or W are not part of the CDR3 here. Clone size is stated in some rows and not others, as once, few, many or a class when expanded.

many,9,TRBV7-2,ASSLMYEQY
many,11,TRBV29-1,SFYSGSKNEQY
.,12,TRBV7-2,ASSSTGGTSGYT
many,14,TRBV14,ASSVGTSGSVETQY
.,12,TRBV27,TSSLHGAYYEQY
.,12,TRBV2,ASSWTAHSYEQY
once,13,TRBV3-1,ASSQVQGAGGELF
.,15,TRBV7-8,ASSLEEGTGLNQPQY
.,13,TRBV12-3/TRBV12-4,ASSPDRAGQETQY
.,14,TRBV24-1,ATSDSSGRWQETQY
.,13,TRBV7-9,ASSLAPTGGNVLT
many,11,TRBV7-2,ASSKDNQETQY
.,14,TRBV10-3,AISESGQMGNTEAF
few,10,TRBV7-6,ASSSREGEAF
.,11,TRBV15,ATSRVRQHGYT
many,12,TRBV4-1,ASSPGLAEETQY
.,11,TRBV20-1,SASFQGGYEQY
many,12,TRBV7-3,ASSLSGAGNTIY
.,13,TRBV10-3,ASSFGESPGYGYT
.,14,TRBV7-9,ASSPPSAGAASEQY
few,13,TRBV29-1,SVVGVSRGYYEQY
few,15,TRBV7-2,ASSSLPPRQGAYGYT
few,11,TRBV12-3/TRBV12-4,ASRLRENTEAF
many,12,TRBV19,ASRREREGQPQH
many,11,TRBV6-1,ASSEQGGRGYT
.,12,TRBV29-1,SVELAGSVYEQY
many,13,TRBV7-2,ASSLSRTSNTEAF
many,13,TRBV2,ASTLSRVGNTEAF
.,12,TRBV2,ASSIREGTYGYT
.,9,TRBV7-9,ASSGPGVWY
.,14,TRBV2,ASAGGDRGYNSPLH
.,12,TRBV4-1,ASSRVGPNYEQY
.,11,TRBV5-1,ASRSGHNQPQH
.,14,TRBV19,ASHRTRQGNTGELF
.,13,TRBV7-2,ASSPEGRENYEQY
.,11,TRBV19,ASSMGWTSEQY
few,9,TRBV30,ASLAGIGAF
many,13,TRBV6-1,ASSEPKTAGQPQH
.,14,TRBV7-8,ASRLVSGGASETQY
many,14,TRBV7-8,ASSKSGTSGSYEQY
few,11,TRBV24-1,ATRGGASYEQY
many,12,TRBV29-1,SVELGSGANVLT
.,9,TRBV2,ASHYTGELF
few,17,TRBV6-2/TRBV6-3,ASSYAGGRGVPGANVLT
many,11,TRBV29-1,SVGLGQGWEQY